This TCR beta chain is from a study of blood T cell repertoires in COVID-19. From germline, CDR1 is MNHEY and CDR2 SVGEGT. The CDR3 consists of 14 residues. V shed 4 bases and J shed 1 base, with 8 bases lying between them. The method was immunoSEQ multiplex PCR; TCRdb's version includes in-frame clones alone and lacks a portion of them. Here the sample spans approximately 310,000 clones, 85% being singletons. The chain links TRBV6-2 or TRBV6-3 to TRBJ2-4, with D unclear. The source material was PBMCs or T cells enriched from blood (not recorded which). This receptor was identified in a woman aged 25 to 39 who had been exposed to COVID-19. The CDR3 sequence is CASSSQVAKNIQYF. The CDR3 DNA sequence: TGTGCCAGCAGTTCCCAGGTGGCCAAAAACATTCAGTACTTC.